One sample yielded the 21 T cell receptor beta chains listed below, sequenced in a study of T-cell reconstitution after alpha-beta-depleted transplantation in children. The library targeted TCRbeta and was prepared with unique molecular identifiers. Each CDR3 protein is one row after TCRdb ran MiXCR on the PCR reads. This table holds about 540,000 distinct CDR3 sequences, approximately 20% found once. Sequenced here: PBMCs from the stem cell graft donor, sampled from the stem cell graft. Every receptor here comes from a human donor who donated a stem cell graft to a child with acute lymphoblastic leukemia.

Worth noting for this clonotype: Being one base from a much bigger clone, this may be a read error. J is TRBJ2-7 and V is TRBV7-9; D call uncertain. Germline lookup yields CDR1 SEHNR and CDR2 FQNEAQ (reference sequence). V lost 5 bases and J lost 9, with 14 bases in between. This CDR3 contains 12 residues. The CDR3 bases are TGTGCCAGCAGCGCCCGATCGGTGGGGCAGTACTTC. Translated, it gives CASSARSVGQYF.

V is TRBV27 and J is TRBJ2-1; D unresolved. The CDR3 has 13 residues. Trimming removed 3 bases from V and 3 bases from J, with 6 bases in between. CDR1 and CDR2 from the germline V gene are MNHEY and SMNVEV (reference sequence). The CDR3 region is CASSFIGYNEQFF. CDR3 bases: TGTGCCAGCAGTTTTATCGGCTACAATGAGCAGTTCTTC.

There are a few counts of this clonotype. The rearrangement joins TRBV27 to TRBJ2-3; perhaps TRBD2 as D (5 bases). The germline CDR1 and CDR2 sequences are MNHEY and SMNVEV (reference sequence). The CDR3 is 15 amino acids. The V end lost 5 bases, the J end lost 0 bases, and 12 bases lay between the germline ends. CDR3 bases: TGTGCCAGCAGTCCCCGGGAAGCTAGCACAGATACGCAGTATTTT. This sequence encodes CASSPREASTDTQYF.

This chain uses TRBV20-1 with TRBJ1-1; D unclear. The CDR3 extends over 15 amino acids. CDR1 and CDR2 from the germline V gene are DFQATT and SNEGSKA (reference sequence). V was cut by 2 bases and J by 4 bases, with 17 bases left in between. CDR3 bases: TGCAGTGCTAGAAATCCGGGTACGGGAGGCACTGAAGCTTTCTTT. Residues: CSARNPGTGGTEAFF.

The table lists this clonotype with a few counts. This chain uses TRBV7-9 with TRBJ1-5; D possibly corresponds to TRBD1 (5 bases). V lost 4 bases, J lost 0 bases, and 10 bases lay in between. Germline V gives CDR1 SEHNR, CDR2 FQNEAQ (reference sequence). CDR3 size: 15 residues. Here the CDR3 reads CASSSWTLSNQPQHF. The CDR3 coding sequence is TGTGCCAGCAGCTCTTGGACACTTAGCAATCAGCCCCAGCATTTT.

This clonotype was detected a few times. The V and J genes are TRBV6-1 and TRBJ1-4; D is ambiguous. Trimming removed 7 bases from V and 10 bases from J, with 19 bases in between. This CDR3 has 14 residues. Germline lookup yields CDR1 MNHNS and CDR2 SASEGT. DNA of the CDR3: TGTGCCAGCACCGACGCCAAGGTTACTGGAAAACTGTTTTTT. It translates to CASTDAKVTGKLFF.

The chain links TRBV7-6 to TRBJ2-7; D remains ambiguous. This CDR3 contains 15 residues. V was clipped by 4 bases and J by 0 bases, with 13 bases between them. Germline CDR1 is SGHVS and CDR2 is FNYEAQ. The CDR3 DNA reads TGTGCCAGCAGCTCCCTCCACACCGGCTCCTACGAGCAGTACTTC. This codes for CASSSLHTGSYEQYF.

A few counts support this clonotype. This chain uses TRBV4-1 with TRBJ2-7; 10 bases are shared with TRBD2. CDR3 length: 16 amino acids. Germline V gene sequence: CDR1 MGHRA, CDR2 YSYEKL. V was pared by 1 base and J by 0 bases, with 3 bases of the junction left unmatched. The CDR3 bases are TGCGCCAGCAGCCAAGGTGGGACTAGCGCCTCCTACGAGCAGTACTTC. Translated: CASSQGGTSASYEQYF.

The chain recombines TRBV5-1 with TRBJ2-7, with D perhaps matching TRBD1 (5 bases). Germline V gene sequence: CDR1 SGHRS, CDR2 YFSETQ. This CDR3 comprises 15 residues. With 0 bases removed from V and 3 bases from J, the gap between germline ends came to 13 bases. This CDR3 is CASSLEGIPIYEQYF. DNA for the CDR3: TGCGCCAGCAGCTTGGAGGGGATCCCTATCTACGAGCAGTACTTC. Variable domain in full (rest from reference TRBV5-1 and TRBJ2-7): KAGVTQTPRYLIKTRGQQVTLSCSPISGHRSVSWYQQTPGQGLQFLFEYFSETQRNKGNFPGRFSGRQFSNSRSEMNVSTLELGDSALYLCASSLEGIPIYEQYFGPGTRLTVT.

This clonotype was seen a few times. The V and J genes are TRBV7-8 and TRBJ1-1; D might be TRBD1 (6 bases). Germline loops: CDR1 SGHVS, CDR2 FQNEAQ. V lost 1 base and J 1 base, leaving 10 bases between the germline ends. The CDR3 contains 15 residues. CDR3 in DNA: TGTGCCAGCAGCTTAGACCAAGGGGGGAACACTGAAGCTTTCTTT. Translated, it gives CASSLDQGGNTEAFF. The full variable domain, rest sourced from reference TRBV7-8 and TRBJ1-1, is GAGVSQSPRYKVAKRGQDVALRCDPISGHVSLFWYQQALGQGPEFLTYFQNEAQLDKSGLPSDRFFAERPEGSVSTLKIQRTQQEDSAVYLCASSLDQGGNTEAFFGQGTRLTVV.

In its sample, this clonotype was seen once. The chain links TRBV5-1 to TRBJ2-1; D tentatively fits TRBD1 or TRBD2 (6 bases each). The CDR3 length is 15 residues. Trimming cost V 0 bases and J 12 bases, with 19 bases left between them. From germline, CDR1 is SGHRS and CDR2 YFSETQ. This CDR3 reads CASSLAVPGDIGQFF. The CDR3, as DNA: TGCGCCAGCAGCTTGGCCGTCCCGGGGGACATCGGGCAGTTCTTC.

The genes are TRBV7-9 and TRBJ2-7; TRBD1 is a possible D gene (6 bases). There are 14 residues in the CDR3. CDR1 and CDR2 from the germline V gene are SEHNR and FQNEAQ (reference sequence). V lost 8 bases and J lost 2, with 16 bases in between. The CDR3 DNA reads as TGTGCCAGCCGACTACCACAGGGACCCTACGAGCAGTACTTC. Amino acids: CASRLPQGPYEQYF.

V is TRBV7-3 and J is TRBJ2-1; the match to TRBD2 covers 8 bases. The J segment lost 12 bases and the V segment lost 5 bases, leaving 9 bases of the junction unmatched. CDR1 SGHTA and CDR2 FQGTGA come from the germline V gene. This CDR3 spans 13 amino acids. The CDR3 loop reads CASSLMGAGGQFF. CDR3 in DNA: TGTGCCAGCAGCCTCATGGGGGCGGGAGGGCAGTTCTTC.

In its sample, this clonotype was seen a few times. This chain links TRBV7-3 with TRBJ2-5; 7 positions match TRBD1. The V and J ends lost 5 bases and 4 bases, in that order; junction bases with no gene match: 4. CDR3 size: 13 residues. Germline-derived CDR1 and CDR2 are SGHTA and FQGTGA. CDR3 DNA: TGTGCCAGCAGCCTACAGGGGAGAGAGACCCAGTACTTC. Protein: CASSLQGRETQYF.

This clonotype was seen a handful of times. The CDR3 spells CATSNGGLDEQFF. CDR3 bases: TGTGCCACCAGCAATGGGGGTTTGGATGAGCAGTTCTTC. The chain combines TRBV15 with TRBJ2-1; D tentatively fits TRBD1 or TRBD2 (5 bases each). CDR3 size: 13 residues. V lost 4 bases to trimming and J lost 8 bases, with 12 bases between them. CDR1 LNHNV and CDR2 YYDKDF come from the germline V gene (reference sequence).

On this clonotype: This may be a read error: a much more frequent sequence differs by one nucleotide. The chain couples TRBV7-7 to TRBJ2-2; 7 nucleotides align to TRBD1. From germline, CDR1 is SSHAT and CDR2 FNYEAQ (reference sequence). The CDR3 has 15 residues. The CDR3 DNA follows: TGTGCCAGCAGCATCCTGGGACAGAACATCGGGGAGCTGTTTTTT. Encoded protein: CASSILGQNIGELFF. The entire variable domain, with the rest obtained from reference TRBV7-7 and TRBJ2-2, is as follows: GAGVSQSPRYKVTKRGQDVTLRCDPISSHATLYWYQQALGQGPEFLTYFNYEAQPDKSGLPSDRFSAERPEGSISTLTIQRTEQRDSAMYRCASSILGQNIGELFFGEGSRLTVL.

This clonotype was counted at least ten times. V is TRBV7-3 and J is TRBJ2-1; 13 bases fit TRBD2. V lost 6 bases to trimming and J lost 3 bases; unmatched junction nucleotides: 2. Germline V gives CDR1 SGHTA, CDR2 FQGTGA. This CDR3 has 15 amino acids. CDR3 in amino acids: CASSRTSGSYNEQFF. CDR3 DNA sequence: TGTGCCAGCAGTCGGACTAGCGGGAGCTACAATGAGCAGTTCTTC.

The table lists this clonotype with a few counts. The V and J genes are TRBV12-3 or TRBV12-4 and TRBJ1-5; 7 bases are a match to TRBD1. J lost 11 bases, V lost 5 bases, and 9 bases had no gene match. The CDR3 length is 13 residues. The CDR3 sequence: CASSQGVPQAQHF. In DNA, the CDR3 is TGTGCCAGCAGTCAGGGGGTACCCCAGGCCCAGCATTTT.

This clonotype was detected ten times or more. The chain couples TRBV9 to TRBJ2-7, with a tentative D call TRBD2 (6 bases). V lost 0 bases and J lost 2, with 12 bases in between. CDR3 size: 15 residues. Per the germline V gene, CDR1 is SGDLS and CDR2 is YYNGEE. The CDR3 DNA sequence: TGTGCCAGCAGCGTAGCCGGGAGCAGGCCCTACGAGCAGTACTTC. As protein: CASSVAGSRPYEQYF.

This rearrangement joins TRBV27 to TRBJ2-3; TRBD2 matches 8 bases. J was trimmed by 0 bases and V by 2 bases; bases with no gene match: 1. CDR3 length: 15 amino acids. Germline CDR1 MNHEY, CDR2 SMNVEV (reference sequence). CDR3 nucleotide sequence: TGTGCCAGCAGTTTAATAGCGGGGAGCACAGATACGCAGTATTTT. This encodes CASSLIAGSTDTQYF.

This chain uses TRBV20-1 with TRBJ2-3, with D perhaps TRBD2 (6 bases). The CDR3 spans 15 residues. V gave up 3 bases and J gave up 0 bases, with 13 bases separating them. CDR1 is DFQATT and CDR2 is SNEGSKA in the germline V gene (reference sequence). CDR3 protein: CSASGTQISTDTQYF. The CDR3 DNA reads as TGCAGTGCTAGCGGGACTCAAATTAGCACAGATACGCAGTATTTT.